Listed here are 15 T cell receptor beta chains from one sample, sequenced in a study of identical twins. Each CDR3 protein gets one entry after TCRdb re-called the 5' RACE reads with MiXCR. Of just under 550,000 distinct CDR3 sequences listed, 13% to 15% were seen once; the top ten hold less than 0.5%. This sample also belongs to another study, concerning yellow fever vaccine responses in identical twins.

The source material was CD4+ T cells sorted from blood. All receptors derive from a woman aged 18-29 years in good health.

The J gene is TRBJ1-1, the V gene TRBV20-1, with D possibly being TRBD1 (6 bases). The CDR3 runs 13 residues. Germline V CDR1 and CDR2: DFQATT, SNEGSKA (reference sequence). V gave up 6 bases and J gave up 10 bases, with 21 bases separating them. The DNA for the CDR3 is TGCAGTGCCTCCCGGACAGAAATCCGGGGAGCTTTCTTT. Translating gives CSASRTEIRGAFF.

The table lists this clonotype with a few counts. The gene calls are TRBV7-9 and TRBJ1-6, with D tentatively TRBD1 (5 bases). CDR1 and CDR2 from the germline V gene are SEHNR and FQNEAQ (reference sequence). The V and J ends lost 1 base and 9 bases respectively, with 7 bases between them. The CDR3 sequence is 13 residues long. The CDR3 coding sequence is TGTGCCAGCAGCTTAGGTCAGGGTTCACCCCTCCACTTT. This encodes CASSLGQGSPLHF. The complete variable domain, with remaining parts taken from reference TRBV7-9 and TRBJ1-6, reads DTGVSQNPRHKITKRGQNVTFRCDPISEHNRLYWYRQTLGQGPEFLTYFQNEAQLEKSRLLSDRFSAERPKGSFSTLEIQRTEQGDSAMYLCASSLGQGSPLHFGNGTRLTVT.

This clonotype has only a few counts. The rearrangement joins TRBV7-9 to TRBJ1-6; D uncertain. Trimming left V 8 bases short and J 10 bases short, with 12 bases between. CDR3 size: 12 residues. Germline V gene data show CDR1 as SEHNR and CDR2 as FQNEAQ (reference sequence). CDR3 sequence reads: CASRNISSPLHF. DNA of the CDR3: TGTGCCAGCCGTAACATAAGCTCACCCCTCCACTTT.

This clonotype occurred many times. The chain recombines TRBV5-1 with TRBJ1-2; maybe TRBD1 (6 bases). Trimming left V 4 bases short and J 6 bases short, with 13 bases between. The CDR3 is 13 residues long. Germline values: CDR1 SGHRS, CDR2 YFSETQ. CDR3 sequence reads: CASSTSGVDGYTF. CDR3 nucleotides: TGCGCCAGCAGCACATCAGGGGTTGATGGCTACACCTTC.

This clonotype was detected many times. The CDR3 spells CSAGQGGQPQHF. The CDR3 DNA reads as TGCAGCGCAGGACAGGGTGGGCAGCCCCAGCATTTT. The chain carries TRBV29-1 and TRBJ1-5; 8 bases match TRBD1. Germline loops: CDR1 SQVTM, CDR2 ANQGSEA. The CDR3 is 12 residues long. The trim removed 7 bases at V and 7 bases at J, leaving 6 bases unmatched.

This clonotype has more than one count but fewer than ten. This chain connects TRBV5-6 to TRBJ2-5; possible D gene TRBD2, 7 bases. Trimming removed 0 bases at V and 4 bases at J, with 13 bases between. Germline-derived CDR1 and CDR2 are SGHDT and YYEEEE. CDR3 length: 15 amino acids. CDR3 sequence reads: CASSLDREGVETQYF. DNA of the CDR3: TGTGCCAGCAGCTTGGACAGGGAGGGGGTAGAGACCCAGTACTTC.

This clonotype turned up a few times. V and J are TRBV14 and TRBJ1-4; D remains ambiguous. Germline assignment: CDR1 SGHDN and CDR2 FVKESK. V gave up 4 bases and J gave up 8 bases, with 14 bases separating them. The CDR3 is made up of 14 amino acids. The CDR3 sequence is CASSLTYDGEKLFF. CDR3 bases: TGTGCCAGCAGCCTAACATACGACGGGGAAAAACTGTTTTTT.

This clonotype was detected a few times. V is TRBV10-2 and J is TRBJ2-1, with TRBD2 matching 9 bases. Per the germline V gene, CDR1 is WSHSY and CDR2 is SAAADI. The CDR3 is 17 amino acids. The V gene end was trimmed by 4 bases and the J gene end by 0 bases; junction bases not matched to a gene: 7. The CDR3 protein is CASSGLAVLSSYNEQFF. The CDR3 bases are TGCGCCAGCAGTGGACTAGCGGTCCTAAGCTCCTACAATGAGCAGTTCTTC.

This chain uses TRBV7-9 with TRBJ2-5, with 7 bases that match TRBD1. The CDR3 loop spans 15 amino acids. Germline CDR1 SEHNR, CDR2 FQNEAQ (reference sequence). Unmatched junction bases numbered 7, after V lost 4 bases and J lost 2 bases. The CDR3 reads CASSSQQGSQETQYF. CDR3 coding DNA: TGTGCCAGCAGCTCCCAACAGGGGTCTCAAGAGACCCAGTACTTC.

The CDR3 sequence: CASSQVIDSGNEQFF. CDR3 nucleotide sequence: TGCGCCAGCAGCCAGGTGATAGACAGCGGCAATGAGCAGTTCTTC. V is TRBV5-1 and J is TRBJ2-1; D possibly uses TRBD1 or TRBD2 (5 bases each). Germline V lookup: CDR1 SGHRS, CDR2 YFSETQ. The CDR3 has 15 amino acids. V shed 4 bases and J shed 6 bases, with 17 bases lying between them.

This clonotype was seen a handful of times. The J gene is TRBJ1-1, the V gene TRBV12-5; 8 positions match TRBD1. The CDR3 consists of 15 residues. Trimming at V came to 4 bases and at J to 5 bases, leaving 9 bases not matched to a gene. Per the germline V gene, CDR1 is LGHNT and CDR2 is FRNRAP. DNA of the CDR3: TGTGCTAGTGGTTCACAGGACAGGGTAAAAACTGAAGCTTTCTTT. Protein product: CASGSQDRVKTEAFF. Combining the CDR3 with reference TRBV12-5 and TRBJ1-1 gives the whole variable domain DARVTQTPRHKVTEMGQEVTMRCQPILGHNTVFWYRQTMMQGLELLAYFRNRAPLDDSGMPKDRFSAEMPDATLATLKIQPSEPRDSAVYFCASGSQDRVKTEAFFGQGTRLTVV.

CDR3 sequence (DNA): TGTGCCAGCAGTTACCATAGCCTAAATCAGCCCCAGCATTTT. Translated, it gives CASSYHSLNQPQHF. The chain employs TRBV6-5 and TRBJ1-5; D unresolved. This CDR3 comprises 14 residues. V was shortened by 2 bases and J by 4 bases, with 9 bases between the two germline ends. Per germline, CDR1 MNHEY and CDR2 SVGAGI.

This clonotype was detected a few times. The chain uses TRBV12-3 or TRBV12-4 and TRBJ1-3; TRBD1 might be the D (5 bases). The CDR3 totals 15 residues. Between the trimmed V and J ends, which lost 3 bases and 3 bases, there was a span of 12 bases. CDR3 coding DNA: TGTGCCAGCAGTTTCCGGGGGTTGGGTGGAAACACCATATATTTT. Protein: CASSFRGLGGNTIYF.

Only a few counts were recorded for this clonotype. The V gene is TRBV29-1, the J gene TRBJ2-5; D is possibly TRBD2 (5 bases). In germline, CDR1 is SQVTM, CDR2 ANQGSEA. CDR3 length equals 15 residues. V lost 3 bases, J lost 3 bases, and 17 bases lay in between. The CDR3 region is CSVDRAPMREETQYF. CDR3 in DNA: TGCAGCGTTGATCGAGCGCCCATGCGGGAAGAGACCCAGTACTTC.

This sequence joins TRBV7-8 and TRBJ2-3, with a possible D match to TRBD2 (6 bases). CDR1 and CDR2 from the germline V gene are SGHVS and FQNEAQ. The ends were cut back, 2 bases at V and 2 bases at J, with 8 bases in the middle. The CDR3 spans 14 residues. CDR3 region: CASSLLANTDTQYF. CDR3 coding DNA: TGTGCCAGCAGCTTACTAGCGAACACAGATACGCAGTATTTT.